Included here is one T cell receptor beta chain sequence, with context. It has no known antigen specificity. No much larger clone exists at a distance of one base, and base qualities are not known. The sample originates from a study of cytomegalovirus exposure and HLA in healthy donors (TCRdb year 2017). Context from the whole study: An earlier analysis of 587 of the donors reported 276 Gb of sequence data and 95 million to 130 million unique TCR beta sequences obtained from around 180 million T cells. The genetic ancestry cluster associated with self-reported Caucasian donors included around four fifths of the roughly 400 genotyped donors. In a later analysis, previously published TCR beta repertoires from 500 to 750 donors were re-analyzed and high-resolution HLA genotyping was added so that TCR occurrence patterns could be studied. Genome-wide SNP genotypes for about 65% of the 666 donors were used in a later genetic analysis, which treated that subset as a discovery cohort. Roughly five DR-DQ haplotypes were handled as single units for association and clustering because linkage in the cohort was strong. All discovery cohort repertoires had been generated on a single sequencing platform. On average, around 240,000 unique TCR beta nucleotide sequences were sequenced per donor among 350 to 400 genotyped donors of the cohort, with roughly 18% of those sequences being non-productive. To predict cytomegalovirus infection status, the study brought together high-throughput TCR immunosequencing, statistical association of individual TCRs with disease status, and machine learning. Donor age, sex, ethnicity and CMV serostatus were compiled together with the repertoire data. Roughly 300 gigabases of sequencing data and around 87 million unique TCR sequences were included in an early release covering about 700 HLA-typed donors. Rather than using new phenotypic data, the later analysis identified candidate immune exposures from TCR beta sequences and from how often those sequences occurred across donors. The study aimed to test whether signatures of past pathogen exposure could be identified by cataloging public T cell receptors. The T cell repertoires of several hundred subjects were profiled by immunosequencing and related to cytomegalovirus serostatus. In addition to the first cohort of roughly 670 subjects, a separate validation cohort of 130 or so different subjects was used. HLA typing covered class I and class II loci at four-digit resolution. Typing coverage differed by locus: A, B, C, DRB1 and DQB1 were typed in roughly 629-630 donors, DQA1 in 522, DPA1 in 600 to 610, and DPB1 in just under 490. An earlier analysis of approximately 640 of the donors applied high-throughput TCR beta sequencing to assess whether each TCR beta V gene segment acted as functional or pseudogenic. The paper's findings and limits, for the study overall: In a later analysis, HLA-associated TCR beta chains showed more clonal expansion and lower generation probabilities than non-associated chains that were equally common. Some IMGT-functional V segments, including TRBV6-2 and TRBV6-3, could not be told apart with the 87-base-pair reads, so those segments were excluded. Because HLA typing was missing for some donors at each locus, association tests included only the typed subset. Correlated functional status among segregating V segments might be attributable to linkage disequilibrium, but an unknown experimental factor could not be ruled out. A further reported finding was that TCR beta sequences accurately predicted the HLA-A and HLA-B alleles for most subjects in the first cohort. According to the authors, the approach could potentially be generalized to other disease states and immunological phenotypes. In both the original and validation cohorts, the classifier was reported to diagnose cytomegalovirus status with high specificity and sensitivity. The study listed 164 TCR beta chains as associated with cytomegalovirus. In a later genetic analysis, fewer N-insertions in productive TCRs were reported among donors in an Asian-associated ancestry cluster than the roughly 640-donor mean. In a later analysis, most CMV-associated TCR beta chains were found to appear HLA-restricted, with HLA associations seemingly driven largely by CMV exposure. Only TCR beta chains were sequenced in this cohort, and the absence of alpha or paired-chain data limited detectable features. The only immune exposure information available for the cohort was CMV serostatus. In an earlier analysis of approximately 590 of the donors, most TCR beta V segments appeared in productive rearrangements about 90% or about 30% of the time, broadly matching IMGT annotations. According to a later analysis, TCR association rates differed among HLA loci, with DRB1 alleles showing the most associated TCRs and HLA-C alleles showing the fewest. A later analysis associated 16,951 TCR beta sequences with specific HLA alleles at a false discovery rate of 0.05. Roughly uniform sequencing depth across donors was assumed in presence/absence analyses, although this assumption may not hold. In a later analysis, several top co-occurrence clusters were reported to appear linked to parvovirus B19, influenza, CMV and Epstein-Barr virus. Roughly 17 rarely observed V segments, including chromosome 9 orphons, were excluded from the earlier analysis of a few hundred of the donors because counts were too low. Most TCR sequences were seen in very few donors, while some public TCRs were found in many individuals. In vitro tests confirmed that a few of the cytomegalovirus-associated TCR beta chains recognize cytomegalovirus antigens. An association between a missense DCLRE1C variant and V-gene and J-gene trimming of TCR beta chains was found in a later genetic analysis and replicated in an independent cohort. When HLA alleles, especially DR and DQ, strongly co-occurred, TCR associations were difficult to assign to individual alleles. The sequencing pipeline was judged likely to have produced a cluster of highly shared sequence variants as a technical artifact.

The protocol used for the library was the immunoSEQ multiplex PCR assay. For the multiplex PCR, a mixture combining 60 forward primers for TCR Vbeta segments and 13 reverse primers for TCR Jbeta segments was used. Amplification of the CDR3 region of rearranged TCR beta genes was performed with a multiplex PCR assay on genomic DNA. On the Illumina HiSeq System, the amplified TCR beta libraries were sequenced as 87-base-pair reads. As for the original processing: A later analysis tallied roughly 80 million unique TCR beta chains across the 650 to 750 repertoires, and around 10 million of those chains were shared by two or more donors. A nearest-neighbor algorithm error-corrected the raw reads and collapsed the reads into unique sequences, merging closely related sequences to remove PCR and sequencing errors. CDR3 sequences were aligned to IMGT reference sequences to assign V, D and J gene segments. For a sequence to be retained, a match of at least six nucleotides was required to both a V gene segment and a J gene segment. A rearrangement was called productive if the CDR3 had no stop codons and remained in frame with V and J, and every other rearrangement was called non-productive. Following IMGT convention, CDR3 was defined as the stretch from the second conserved V-encoded cysteine to the conserved J-encoded phenylalanine. The earlier analysis of fewer than 750 of the donors excluded sequences that lacked an unambiguous match to a single V gene segment. In an earlier analysis of several hundred of the donors, V segments were called functional above 56.7% productive rearrangements and were called segregating when the between-donor standard deviation exceeded 5%. To diagnose cytomegalovirus status from the catalog of TCR beta chain sequences, a statistical classification framework was built. In a later analysis, TCR nucleotide sequences were compared against IMGT/GENE-DB human TR gene sequences so that V and J genes could be assigned. A later analysis assigned CDR3 sequences and most-parsimonious VDJ recombination scenarios with the TCRdist pipeline. A later analysis defined each TCR beta chain by its CDR3 amino acid sequence plus V-gene family, and excluded reads lacking a unique V-gene family. As a way to deal with suspected cross-contamination and a sequencing artifact, a later analysis dropped approximately 570 nucleotide sequences that were highly shared and had low generation probability. In a later analysis, a clonal expansion index for each public chain was calculated from normalized within-repertoire ranks of inferred template counts. Generation probabilities in a later analysis came from a VDJ recombination model fitted to out-of-frame rearrangements, and those results were checked against IGoR. Hypergeometric tests were used in a later analysis to score TCR-TCR, TCR-HLA and TCR-CMV co-occurrence, with a repertoire-size bias correction applied to the TCR pairs. A later analysis estimated false discovery rates by permuting HLA or CMV assignments 20 times. A later analysis grouped co-occurring TCRs with DBSCAN, adding TCRdist sequence similarity when clustering within HLA-allele-positive subsets. Co-occurrence clustering excluded repertoires with fewer than 30,000 or more than 120,000 public chains, plus five with anomalous nucleotide sharing. This immuneACCESS table, as held by TCRdb, lists in-frame sequences with V and J called but not all clones. Of the missing ones, under half trace to an unresolved V gene in checked studies; the others have no known cause. That table furnishes V, J and clone size, whereas the DNA furnished D and trimming. The sample table lists some 120,000 clones, over 60% of them with a count of one. The ten largest account for roughly 2.5% of the sample.

The cohort comprised some 680 healthy bone marrow donors. All cohort members were sampled while nominally healthy, although unrecorded immune exposures were likely present. The donor was CMV seronegative and belonged to the group of 350 to 400 seronegative cohort members. A peripheral blood sample was provided by each donor, and peripheral blood mononuclear cells were used for TCR beta sequencing. The Qiagen DNeasy Blood Extraction Kit was used to extract genomic DNA from the blood cell samples. In the germline V gene, CDR1 corresponds to MNHNS and CDR2 to SASEGT. V lost 3 bases and J lost 1 base; the stretch between them is 9 bases long. The CDR3 numbers 14 residues from cysteine through phenylalanine. CDR3 DNA only is kept here, 42 bases in frame from base 1.

This TCR was sampled from a female donor in good health and CMV-seronegative. The source material was PBMCs. The chain is assembled from TRBV6-1 and TRBJ2-5; the D gene is not confidently resolved. The bases are TGTGCCAGCAGTGATGGGCAGTCCCAAGAGACCCAGTACTTC. The translation is CASSDGQSQETQYF.